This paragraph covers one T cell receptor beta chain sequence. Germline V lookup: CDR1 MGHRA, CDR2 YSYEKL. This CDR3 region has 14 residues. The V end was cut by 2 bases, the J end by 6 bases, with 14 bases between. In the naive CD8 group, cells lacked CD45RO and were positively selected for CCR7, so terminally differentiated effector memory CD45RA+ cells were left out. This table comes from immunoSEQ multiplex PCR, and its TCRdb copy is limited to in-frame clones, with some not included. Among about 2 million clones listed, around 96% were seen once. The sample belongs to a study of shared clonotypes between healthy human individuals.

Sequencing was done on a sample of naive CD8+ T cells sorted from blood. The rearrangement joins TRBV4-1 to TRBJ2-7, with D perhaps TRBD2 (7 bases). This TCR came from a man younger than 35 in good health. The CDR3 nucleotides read TGCGCCAGCAGCCAAATCGGGGGGCCGGGCGAGCAGTACTTC. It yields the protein CASSQIGGPGEQYF.